This section outlines one T cell receptor beta chain sequence together with its context. Its target is not known. These data come from a study of graft-versus-host responses after intestinal transplantation. Turning to the study itself: Every transplant recipient was induced with anti-thymocyte globulin, then maintained on tacrolimus and steroids for approximately three years. Study-level points and caveats: Peak circulating GvH clone levels were associated with early post-transplant HvG declines. Allograft graft-versus-host to host-versus-graft clonal ratios ran high in patients with graft-donor T cell macrochimerism. GvH clones turned up in recipient marrow; some had shown up first in ileum or blood.

Clones were read by immunoSEQ multiplex PCR, and TCRdb kept only the in-frame ones, dropping some. The sample includes 65,000 to 90,000 clones, roughly 90% of them seen just once. Germline CDR1 and CDR2: SGDLS and YYNGEE. After removal of 2 bases from V and 4 bases from J, the junction contained 7 bases not matched to a gene. There are 16 residues in the CDR3. The origin of this receptor is a human donor who was the organ donor for an intestinal transplant. The chain joins TRBV9 to TRBJ2-3, with 10 bases lining up with TRBD2. The sample consisted of unstimulated CD8+ T cells sorted from spleen or lymph node cells, taken before transplant. CDR3 nucleotide sequence: TGTGCCAGCAGCGTCAGCAGCGGGGGGGCGTCAGATACGCAGTATTTT. As protein: CASSVSSGGASDTQYF.